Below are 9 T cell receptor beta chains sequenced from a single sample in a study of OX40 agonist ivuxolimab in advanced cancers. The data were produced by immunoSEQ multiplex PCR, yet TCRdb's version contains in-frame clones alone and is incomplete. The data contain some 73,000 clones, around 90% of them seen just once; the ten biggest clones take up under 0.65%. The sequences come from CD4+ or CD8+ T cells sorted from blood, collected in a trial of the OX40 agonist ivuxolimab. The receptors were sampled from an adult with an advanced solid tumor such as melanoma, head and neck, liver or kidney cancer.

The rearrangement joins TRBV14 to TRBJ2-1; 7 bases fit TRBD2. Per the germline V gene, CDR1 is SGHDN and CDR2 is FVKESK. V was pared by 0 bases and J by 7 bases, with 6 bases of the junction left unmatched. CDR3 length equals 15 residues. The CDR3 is CASSQDILAANEQFF. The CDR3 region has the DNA TGTGCCAGCAGCCAAGATATTCTAGCGGCGAATGAGCAGTTCTTC.

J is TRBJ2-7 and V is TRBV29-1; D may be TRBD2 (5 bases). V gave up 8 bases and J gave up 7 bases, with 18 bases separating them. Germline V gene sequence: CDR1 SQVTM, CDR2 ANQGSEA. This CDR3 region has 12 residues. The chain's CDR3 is CSFTGGIEEQYF. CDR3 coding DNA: TGCAGCTTCACTGGAGGAATCGAAGAGCAGTACTTC.

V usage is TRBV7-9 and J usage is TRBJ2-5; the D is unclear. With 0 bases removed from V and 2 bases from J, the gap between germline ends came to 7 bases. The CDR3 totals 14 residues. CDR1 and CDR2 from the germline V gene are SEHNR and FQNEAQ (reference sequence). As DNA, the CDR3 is TGTGCCAGCAGCTTAGCTGGGGAACAAGAGACCCAGTACTTC. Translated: CASSLAGEQETQYF.

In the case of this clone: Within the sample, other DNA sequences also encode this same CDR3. This CDR3 is CASSSGAGANVLTF. In nucleotides, the CDR3 is TGTGCCAGTAGCTCAGGGGCTGGGGCCAACGTCCTGACTTTC. The chain is built from TRBV19 and TRBJ2-6; tentatively, D is TRBD1 (6 bases). Trimming took off 6 bases at V and 2 bases at J, with 8 bases between the two ends. Germline-derived CDR1 and CDR2 are LNHDA and SQIVND (reference sequence). This CDR3 comprises 14 residues.

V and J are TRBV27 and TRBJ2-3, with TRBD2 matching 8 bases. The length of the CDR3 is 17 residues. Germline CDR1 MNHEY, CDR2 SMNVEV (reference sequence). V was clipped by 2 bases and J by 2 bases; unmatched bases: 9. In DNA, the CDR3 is TGTGCCAGCAGTTTAAGTAAATCTAGCGGGCTCACAGATACGCAGTATTTT. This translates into CASSLSKSSGLTDTQYF.

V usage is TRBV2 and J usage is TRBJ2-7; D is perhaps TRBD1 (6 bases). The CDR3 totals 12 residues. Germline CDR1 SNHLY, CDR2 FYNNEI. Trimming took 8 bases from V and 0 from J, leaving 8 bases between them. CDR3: CASQGSSYEQYF. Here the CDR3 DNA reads TGTGCCAGCCAGGGGAGCTCCTACGAGCAGTACTTC.

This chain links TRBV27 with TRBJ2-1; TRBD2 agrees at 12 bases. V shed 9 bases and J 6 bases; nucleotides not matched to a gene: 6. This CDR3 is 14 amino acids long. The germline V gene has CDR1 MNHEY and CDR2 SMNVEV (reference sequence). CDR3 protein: CASRLAGDRNEQFF. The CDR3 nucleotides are TGTGCCAGTCGACTAGCGGGAGATCGCAATGAGCAGTTCTTC.

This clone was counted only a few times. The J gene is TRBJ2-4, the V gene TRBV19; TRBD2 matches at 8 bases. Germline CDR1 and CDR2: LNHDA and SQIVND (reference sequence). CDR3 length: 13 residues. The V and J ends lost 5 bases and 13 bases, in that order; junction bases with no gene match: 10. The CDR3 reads CASSSASGRPQYF. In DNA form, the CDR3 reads TGTGCCAGTAGTTCGGCCAGCGGGAGACCCCAGTACTTC.

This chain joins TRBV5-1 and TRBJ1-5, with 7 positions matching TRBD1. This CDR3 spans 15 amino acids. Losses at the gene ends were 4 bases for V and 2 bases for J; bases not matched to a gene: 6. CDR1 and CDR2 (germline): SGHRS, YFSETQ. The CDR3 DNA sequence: TGCGCCAGCAGCGCTACAGGGACAGGCAATCAGCCCCAGCATTTT. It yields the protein CASSATGTGNQPQHF.